The clone carrying this TCR beta chain occurred many times. RNA transcripts gave rise to amplified TCR beta CDR3 regions. The primer set for the first-round RT-PCR of the TCR CDR3 was HTBI. TCRdb independently ran MiXCR on the multiplex PCR reads; one entry per CDR3 protein. Of about 690,000 distinct CDR3 sequences in the sample, 17% were seen once. Germline CDR1 reads MDHEN; CDR2 reads SYDVKM. V shed 2 bases and J shed 5 bases, with 15 bases lying between them. The CDR3 totals 15 residues. The sample comes from a study of T cells in Graves' hyperthyroidism and ophthalmopathy. This sequence was found in a man between 45 and 60 years old with Graves' hyperthyroidism. The sequenced sample consisted of blood. The chain is built from TRBV28 and TRBJ2-5; D assignment may be TRBD1 or TRBD2 (6 bases each). The CDR3 DNA sequence: TGTGCCAGCAGTTTAGCCAGCCGGAGGGGGGAGACCCAGTACTTC. Encoded protein: CASSLASRRGETQYF.